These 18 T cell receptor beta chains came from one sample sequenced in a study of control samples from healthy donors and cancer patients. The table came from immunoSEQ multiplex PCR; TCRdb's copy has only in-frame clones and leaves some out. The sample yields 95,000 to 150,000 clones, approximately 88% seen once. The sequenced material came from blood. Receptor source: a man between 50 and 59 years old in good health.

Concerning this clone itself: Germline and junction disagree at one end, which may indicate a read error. CDR3 region: CASTLGGINNEQFF. As DNA, the CDR3 is TGTGCCAGCACCTTGGGGGGGATCAACAATGAGCAGTTCTTC. The chain has TRBV5-6 and TRBJ2-1, with TRBD2 identical over 7 bases. The CDR3 totals 14 residues. Germline CDR1 SGHDT, CDR2 YYEEEE.

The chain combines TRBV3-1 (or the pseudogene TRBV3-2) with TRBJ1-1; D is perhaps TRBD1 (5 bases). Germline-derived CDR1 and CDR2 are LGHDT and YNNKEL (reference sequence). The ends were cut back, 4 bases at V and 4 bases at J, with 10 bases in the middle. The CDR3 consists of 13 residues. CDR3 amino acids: CASSLQGGTEAFF. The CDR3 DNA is TGTGCCAGCAGCCTCCAGGGAGGCACTGAAGCTTTCTTT.

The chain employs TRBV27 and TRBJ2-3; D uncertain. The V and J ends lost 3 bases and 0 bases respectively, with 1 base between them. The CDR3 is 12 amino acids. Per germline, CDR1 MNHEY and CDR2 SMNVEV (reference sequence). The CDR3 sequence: CASSFSTDTQYF. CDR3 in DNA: TGTGCCAGCAGTTTTAGCACAGATACGCAGTATTTT.

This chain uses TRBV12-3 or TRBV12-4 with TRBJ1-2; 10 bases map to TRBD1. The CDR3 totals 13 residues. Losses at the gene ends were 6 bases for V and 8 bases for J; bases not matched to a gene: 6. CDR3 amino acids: CASSSDRGRGYTF. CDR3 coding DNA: TGTGCCAGCAGCTCCGACAGGGGGCGAGGCTACACCTTC.

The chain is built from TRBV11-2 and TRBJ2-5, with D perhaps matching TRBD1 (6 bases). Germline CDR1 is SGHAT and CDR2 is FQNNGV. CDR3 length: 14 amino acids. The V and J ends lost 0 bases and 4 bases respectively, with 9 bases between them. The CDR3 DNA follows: TGTGCCAGCAGCTTAGATTGGACAGCAGAGACCCAGTACTTC. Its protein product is CASSLDWTAETQYF.

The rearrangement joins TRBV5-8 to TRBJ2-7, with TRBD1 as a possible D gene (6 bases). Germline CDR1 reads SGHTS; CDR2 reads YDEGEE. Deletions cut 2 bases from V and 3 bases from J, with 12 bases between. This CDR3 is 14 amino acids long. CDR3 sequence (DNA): TGTGCCAGCAGCTTAAGTGGGGGCTACTACGAGCAGTACTTC. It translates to CASSLSGGYYEQYF.

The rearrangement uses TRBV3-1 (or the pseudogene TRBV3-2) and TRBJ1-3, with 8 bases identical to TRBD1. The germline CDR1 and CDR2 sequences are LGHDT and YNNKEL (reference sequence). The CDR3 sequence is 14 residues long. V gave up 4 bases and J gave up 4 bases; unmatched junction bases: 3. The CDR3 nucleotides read TGTGCCAGCAGCCCGAGGACAGGGGGAAACACCATATATTTT. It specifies CASSPRTGGNTIYF.

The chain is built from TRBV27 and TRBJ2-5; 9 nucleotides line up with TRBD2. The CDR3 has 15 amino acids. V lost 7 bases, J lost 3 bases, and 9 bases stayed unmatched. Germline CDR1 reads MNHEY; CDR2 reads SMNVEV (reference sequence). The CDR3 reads CASTSSGGFKETQYF. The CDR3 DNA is TGTGCCAGCACTAGTAGCGGGGGATTCAAAGAGACCCAGTACTTC.

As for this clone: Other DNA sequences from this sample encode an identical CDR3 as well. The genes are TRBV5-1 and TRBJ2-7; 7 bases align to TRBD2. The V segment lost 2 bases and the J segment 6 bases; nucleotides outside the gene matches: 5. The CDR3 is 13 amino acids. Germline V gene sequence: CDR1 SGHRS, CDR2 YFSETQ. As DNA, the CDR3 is TGCGCCAGCAGCTTCGGGGGGACGGGCGAGCAGTACTTC. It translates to CASSFGGTGEQYF.

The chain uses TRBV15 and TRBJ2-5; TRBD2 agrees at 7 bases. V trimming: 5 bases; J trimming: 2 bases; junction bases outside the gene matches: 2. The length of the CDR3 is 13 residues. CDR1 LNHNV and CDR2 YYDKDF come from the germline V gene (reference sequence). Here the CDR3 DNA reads TGTGCCACCAGCGGGGGACTACAAGAGACCCAGTACTTC. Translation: CATSGGLQETQYF.

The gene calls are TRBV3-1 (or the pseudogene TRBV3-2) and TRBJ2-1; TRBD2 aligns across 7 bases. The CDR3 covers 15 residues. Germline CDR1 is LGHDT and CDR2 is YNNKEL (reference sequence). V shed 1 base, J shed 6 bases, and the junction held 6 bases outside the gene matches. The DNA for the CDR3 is TGTGCCAGCAGCCAAGTTGCGGGGGTTGTCAATGAGCAGTTCTTC. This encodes CASSQVAGVVNEQFF.

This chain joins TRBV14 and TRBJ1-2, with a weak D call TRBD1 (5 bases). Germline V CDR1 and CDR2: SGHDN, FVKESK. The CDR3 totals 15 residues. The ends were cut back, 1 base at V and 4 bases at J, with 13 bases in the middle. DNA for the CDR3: TGTGCCAGCAGCCAAGTAGAGAGGGACCCCTATGGCTACACCTTC. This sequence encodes CASSQVERDPYGYTF.

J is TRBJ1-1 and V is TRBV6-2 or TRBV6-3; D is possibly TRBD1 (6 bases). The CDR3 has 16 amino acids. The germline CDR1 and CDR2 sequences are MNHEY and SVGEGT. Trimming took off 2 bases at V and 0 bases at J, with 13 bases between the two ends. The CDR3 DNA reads TGTGCCAGCAGTTACGGCCAGGGGAAACTGAACACTGAAGCTTTCTTT. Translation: CASSYGQGKLNTEAFF.

The CDR3 bases are TGTGCCAGCACCCCTCCCATGAACACTGAAGCTTTCTTT. This encodes CASTPPMNTEAFF. The chain is built from TRBV9 and TRBJ1-1; unclear D gene. This CDR3 has 13 residues. Germline CDR1 and CDR2: SGDLS and YYNGEE. V was clipped by 6 bases and J by 0 bases, with 9 bases between them. The full variable domain, with the rest looked up from reference TRBV9 and TRBJ1-1, is DSGVTQTPKHLITATGQRVTLRCSPRSGDLSVYWYQQSLDQGLQFLIQYYNGEERAKGNILERFSAQQFPDLHSELNLSSLELGDSALYFCASTPPMNTEAFFGQGTRLTVV.

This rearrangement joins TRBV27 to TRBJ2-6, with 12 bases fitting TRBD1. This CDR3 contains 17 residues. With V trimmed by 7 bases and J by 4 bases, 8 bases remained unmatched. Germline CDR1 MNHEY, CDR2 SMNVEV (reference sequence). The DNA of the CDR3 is TGTGCCAGCACCACCCGGGACAGGGGGCAAGGGGCCAACGTCCTGACTTTC. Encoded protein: CASTTRDRGQGANVLTF.

Here the CDR3 reads CAWSRRDRSNYGYTF. CDR3 DNA: TGTGCCTGGAGTCGCCGGGACAGGTCGAACTATGGCTACACCTTC. The gene calls are TRBV30 and TRBJ1-2; 8 positions agree with TRBD1. V shed 2 bases and J 2 bases; nucleotides not matched to a gene: 7. CDR1 and CDR2 (germline): GTSNPN, SVGIG (reference sequence). This CDR3 spans 15 amino acids.

In DNA, the CDR3 is TGTGCCAGCAGTTACAACCCGGGAAACTATGGCTACACCTTC. It yields the protein CASSYNPGNYGYTF. The chain carries TRBV6-2 or TRBV6-3 and TRBJ1-2; D call uncertain. This CDR3 region has 14 residues. V was pared by 2 bases and J by 2 bases, with 9 bases between. The germline V gene encodes CDR1 MNHEY and CDR2 SVGEGT.

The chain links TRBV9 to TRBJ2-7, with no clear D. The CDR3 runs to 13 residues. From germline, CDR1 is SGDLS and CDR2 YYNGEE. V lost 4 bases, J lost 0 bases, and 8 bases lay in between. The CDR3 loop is CASSSRTSYEQYF. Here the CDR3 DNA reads TGTGCCAGCAGCTCCCGGACCTCCTACGAGCAGTACTTC.